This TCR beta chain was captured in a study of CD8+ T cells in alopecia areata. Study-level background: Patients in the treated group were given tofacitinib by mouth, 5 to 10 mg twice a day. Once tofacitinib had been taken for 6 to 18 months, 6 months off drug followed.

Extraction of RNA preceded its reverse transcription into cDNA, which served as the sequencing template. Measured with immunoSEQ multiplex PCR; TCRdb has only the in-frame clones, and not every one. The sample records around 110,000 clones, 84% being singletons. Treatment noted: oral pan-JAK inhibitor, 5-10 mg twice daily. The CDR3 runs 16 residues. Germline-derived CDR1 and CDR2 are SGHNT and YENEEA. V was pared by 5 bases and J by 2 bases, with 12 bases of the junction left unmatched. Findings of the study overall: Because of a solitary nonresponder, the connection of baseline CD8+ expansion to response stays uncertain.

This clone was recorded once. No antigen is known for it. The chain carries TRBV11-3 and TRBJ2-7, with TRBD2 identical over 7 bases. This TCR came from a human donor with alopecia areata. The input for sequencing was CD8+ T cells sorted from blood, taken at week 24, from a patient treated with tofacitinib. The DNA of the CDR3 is TGTGCCAGCAGCCCGGAACACCTAGCGGTACCCTACGAGCAGTACTTC. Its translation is CASSPEHLAVPYEQYF.